This T cell receptor beta chain was sequenced in a study of blood T cell repertoires in COVID-19 (TCRdb year 2020). Study-level background: Samples from collaborators originated in the United States, Italy and Spain and spanned both the acute and convalescent phases of COVID-19. The material from the prospective study consisted of cDNA or gDNA derived from T cells, B-cell-depleted T cells, or PBMCs. Samples were obtained from the ongoing ImmuneRACE study (first 160 participants) and from about 1,300 subjects provided by 6 global collaborators. The repertoires were released in a freely available public database meant as a resource for research on the immune response to SARS-CoV-2. Nearly every sample came with metadata listing a de-identified subject ID, COVID-19 status, age in years and sex. Where HLA class I and class II types were available, the types were taken from metadata supplied by the sample provider, not from assay-based typing. Deeply sampled blood TCRbeta repertoires from subjects exposed to, actively infected with, or recovered from COVID-19 were included in the dataset.

Worth noting for this clone: Its recognized antigen is unknown. No base qualities exist here, and no much larger clone lies one base off it.

TCRbeta CDR3 regions were amplified from genomic DNA using the immunoSEQ Assay, a bias-controlled multiplex PCR. The study's own analysis went as follows. Within the assay, amplification of reference gene primers was used to estimate how many nucleated cells each sample contained. To quantify the absolute abundance of each unique TCRbeta CDR3 rearrangement, sequence reads were collapsed and filtered. Productive Simpson clonality was computed per sample as the square root of Simpson's diversity index over productive rearrangements. TCRdb limited this immuneACCESS table to in-frame rearrangements with V and J called. A share of clones is missing; checked studies link under half to unresolved V genes, and the rest is unexplained. The DNA gave D and trimming, while V, J and clone size come from that table. The sample has about 230,000 clones on record, just over 85% of them singletons. The top ten hold 11% of the sample.

Broader findings and caveats from the paper: How much clinical and demographic metadata was included differed by source and by participant, and the metadata was provided uncurated.

V is cut back by 6 bases and J by 9 bases, with 5 bases in the junction unmatched. From its cysteine to its phenylalanine, the CDR3 spans 14 amino acids. The CDR3 DNA has 42 bases and is translated from base 1. The germline V gene (reference sequence) yields MNHEY for CDR1 and SMNVEV for CDR2. In Seattle, one collaborating source enrolled patients while the infection was active and tracked those patients longitudinally over the course of disease. The collaborating institutions used their own protocols to collect whole blood in K2EDTA tubes. For TCRbeta analysis, collaborators shipped samples as frozen whole blood, isolated PBMCs, or DNA extracted from either of those sample types.

Material: peripheral blood. The source of this sequence is a man aged 50-60 years with COVID-19, enrolled during active disease. This chain is built from TRBV27 and TRBJ1-6, with 10 bases in between that match TRBD1. The CDR3 region reads CASSQGTGVSPLHF. The nucleotide sequence is given as TGTGCCAGCAGCCAGGGGACAGGGGTTTCACCCCTCCACTTT.